The rows below give T cell receptor beta chains drawn from one sample of a study of T cells in narcolepsy. Produced via immunoSEQ multiplex PCR; TCRdb's table is partial and in-frame only. The sample shows 25,000 to 35,000 clones, 86% of them seen only once. The sequenced material came from CD45RA- memory CD4+ T cells from PBMCs. The receptors come from a human donor with narcolepsy. The CDR3 runs from the conserved cysteine through the conserved F or W. D genes are given only for firm matches.

TRBV7-6,TRBD2,CASSYRLAENEQFF
TRBV4-2,TRBD1,CASSQDLTGGGEKLFF
TRBV7-6,TRBD1,CASSPSDRGHEQYF
TRBV6-8,TRBD2,CASSFPSGGNTGELFF
TRBV6-6,TRBD1,CATRTGNTGELFF
TRBV18,-,CASSGQGFFRGTEAFF
TRBV5-1,TRBD1,CASSLAGQNSPLHF
TRBV6-5,-,CASSRAETEAFF
TRBV28,TRBD2,CASSLLAGGTQYF
TRBV2,TRBD2,CASRGTSLNTGELFF
TRBV5-4,-,CASSLGGGKSNQPQHF
TRBV27,-,CASTRARSGANVLTF
TRBV5-1,-,CASRLAGGELFF
TRBV5-1,TRBD2,CASSSGGGSREQYF
TRBV18,TRBD2,CASSPGGSHEQYF
TRBV18,-,CASSPGTHQPQHF
TRBV28,TRBD1,CASSFPDRGYGYTF
TRBV2,-,CASTRALSALHF
TRBV19,-,CASMVRGLGNTIYF
TRBV5-1,TRBD2,CASSHLTSIKNIQYF
TRBV16,-,CASSQSRYNEQFF
TRBV5-8,TRBD2,CASSLGGGGPNEQFF
TRBV6-4,-,CASSDSENTEAFF
TRBV6-5,-,CASSYPRGGGHSPLHF
TRBV15,-,CATSRLGGVSSYEQYF
TRBV18,TRBD1,CASSPGTAYGYTF
TRBV4-2,-,CASSPRYMTLPYGYTF
TRBV11-3,-,CASSSRQEPYEQYF
TRBV6-1,-,CASSVQVLGQPQHF
TRBV28,-,CASSYGGLYGYTF
TRBV7-8,-,CASSLRNPDIYGYTF
TRBV7-8,-,CASSLDGWGVTDTQYF
TRBV2,-,CASSEEVGLGEQYF
TRBV5-4,-,CASSLQEWGSGELFF
TRBV7-9,-,CASSLAYGRAFF
TRBV11-2,TRBD1,CASSLGGGQGLDEQYF
TRBV11-2,-,CASSGQGSRTEAFF
TRBV7-6,-,CASSWAGTGELFF
TRBV10-1,-,CASSVGDTQYF
TRBV5-6,TRBD1,CASSLGDRASYEQYF
TRBV5-1,TRBD2,CASSPLAEAGELFF
TRBV7-2,-,CASSLGRGYEQYF
TRBV6-5,-,CASSYSIQGNQPQHF
TRBV7-9,-,CASSGSGSNIQYF
TRBV4-1,TRBD2,CASSQDVSGGTDTQYF
TRBV7-8,-,CASSLSRDTQYF
TRBV19,-,CASSIAVVGGETQYF
TRBV28,-,CASSSLVLASGNTIYF
TRBV5-1,TRBD1,CASSSTGGVETQYF
TRBV15,TRBD2,CATSRGFTSGGALETQYF
TRBV18,-,CASSPGAQNTEAFF
TRBV7-8,TRBD1,CASSPRGVGSPLHF
TRBV7-2,-,CASSFGMETQYF